Listed here are 19 T cell receptor beta chains from one sample, sequenced in a study of T-cell reconstitution after alpha-beta-depleted transplantation in children. Unique molecular identifiers were incorporated when the TCRbeta library was constructed. TCRdb used MiXCR to reprocess the PCR reads, holding one entry per CDR3 protein. The sample shows over 450,000 distinct CDR3 sequences, 10% of them seen only once. This sample comprised PBMCs, obtained before TCRalphabeta/CD19-depleted stem cell transplant. Receptor source: a child aged 2-15 years with inherited bone marrow failure, due to receive a stem cell transplant.

This clonotype has at least ten counts. This sequence joins TRBV29-1 and TRBJ1-2; TRBD1 aligns across 8 bases. Germline loops: CDR1 SQVTM, CDR2 ANQGSEA. Germline trimming cut 5 bases from V and 1 base from J; bases unmatched to any gene: 6. The CDR3 has 14 residues. CDR3 sequence (DNA): TGCAGCGTTCCCCGGACAGGGCTTAACTATGGCTACACCTTC. Amino acids: CSVPRTGLNYGYTF.

The sample holds many counts of this clonotype. The J gene is TRBJ1-1, the V gene TRBV29-1; no reliable D call. The V gene lost 1 base and the J gene lost 10 bases, with 7 bases spanning the gap. Germline CDR1 SQVTM, CDR2 ANQGSEA. CDR3 length: 10 residues. This CDR3 reads CSVEALGAFF. The CDR3 DNA reads TGCAGCGTTGAAGCGCTTGGAGCTTTCTTT.

In its sample, this clonotype was seen many times. The chain recombines TRBV5-1 with TRBJ2-1; D is unclear. V dropped 4 bases and J dropped 14 bases, with 22 bases sitting between them. CDR1 is SGHRS and CDR2 is YFSETQ in the germline V gene. The CDR3 loop spans 14 amino acids. CDR3 in amino acids: CASSPEVTHRNKFF. The CDR3 DNA sequence: TGCGCCAGCAGCCCTGAGGTAACTCACCGAAACAAGTTCTTC.

A remark on this clonotype: A much more abundant neighbour one base away suggests this may be a read error. J is TRBJ2-1 and V is TRBV3-1; 8 bases match TRBD1. The germline V gene encodes CDR1 LGHDT and CDR2 YNNKEL (reference sequence). The CDR3 is 19 residues long. CDR3 DNA: TGTGCCAGCAGCCATACCCCCCGGACAGGGCCTACTACCTACAATGAGCCGTTCTTC. This gives the protein CASSHTPRTGPTTYNEPFF.

This chain uses TRBV28 with TRBJ1-4; D call uncertain. V was shortened by 0 bases and J by 7 bases, with 9 bases between the two germline ends. Germline V CDR1 and CDR2: MDHEN, SYDVKM. The CDR3 is made up of 14 amino acids. The CDR3 bases are TGTGCCAGCAGTTTATGGGCGGCGGGTGAAAAACTGTTTTTT. Translation gives CASSLWAAGEKLFF.

Only a few counts were recorded for this clonotype. V gene TRBV27 combines with J gene TRBJ1-4; D unresolved. This CDR3 contains 13 residues. Looked up from germline, CDR1 is MNHEY and CDR2 is SMNVEV (reference sequence). The V and J ends lost 3 bases and 5 bases respectively, with 7 bases between them. The CDR3 spells CASSFLRNEKLFF. The CDR3, as DNA: TGTGCCAGCAGTTTTCTAAGAAATGAAAAACTGTTTTTT.

This sequence joins TRBV4-3 and TRBJ2-7; D ambiguous. The CDR3 totals 15 residues. V lost 1 base, J lost 3 bases, and 13 bases lay in between. CDR1 is LGHNA and CDR2 is YSLEER in the germline V gene. This CDR3 is CASSQAGPNDYEQYF. The CDR3 DNA reads as TGCGCCAGCAGCCAAGCGGGCCCCAATGACTACGAGCAGTACTTC.

This clonotype occurred a few times. This chain joins TRBV12-3 or TRBV12-4 and TRBJ2-3; D perhaps matches TRBD2 (5 bases). This CDR3 region has 17 residues. V lost 4 bases, J lost 11 bases, and 28 bases lay in between. DNA of the CDR3: TGTGCCAGCAGTTCGGGGTCCCCACTCTCACAGATTTGGGGGCAGTATTTT. This translates into CASSSGSPLSQIWGQYF.

This clonotype was counted only a few times. CDR3 nucleotides: TGCAGCGTTGAGCCCCTCAGGCTAGCGGGAGACAATGAGCAGTTCTTC. Protein product: CSVEPLRLAGDNEQFF. The chain employs TRBV29-1 and TRBJ2-1; 10 bases agree with TRBD2. V shed 3 bases and J 5 bases; nucleotides not matched to a gene: 10. Germline CDR1 reads SQVTM; CDR2 reads ANQGSEA. The CDR3 is made up of 16 amino acids.

This clonotype was recorded many times. The rearrangement links TRBV7-8 to TRBJ2-1; D might be TRBD1 (5 bases). The CDR3 length is 16 residues. The ends were cut back, 5 bases at V and 0 bases at J, with 14 bases in the middle. Germline CDR1 reads SGHVS; CDR2 reads FQNEAQ. The CDR3 coding sequence is TGTGCCAGCAGCCCAACACAGGTTAGCTCCTACAATGAGCAGTTCTTC. Amino acids: CASSPTQVSSYNEQFF.

This clonotype was seen at least ten times. CDR3 in amino acids: CATTDRGTDTQYF. DNA for the CDR3: TGTGCCACCACGGACAGGGGTACAGATACGCAGTATTTT. The V and J genes are TRBV24-1 and TRBJ2-3; 9 bases align to TRBD1. Per the germline V gene, CDR1 is KGHDR and CDR2 is SFDVKD. This CDR3 spans 13 amino acids. J lost 3 bases, V lost 8 bases, and 2 bases had no gene match.

This clonotype has a count of ten or more. The CDR3: CASSHRRGRVANTEAFF. The CDR3, as DNA: TGTGCCAGCAGCCACCGGCGGGGGAGGGTGGCTAACACTGAAGCTTTCTTT. The chain couples TRBV3-1 to TRBJ1-1; D possibly corresponds to TRBD1 (5 bases). In germline, CDR1 is LGHDT, CDR2 YNNKEL (reference sequence). With 3 bases removed from V and 2 bases from J, the gap between germline ends came to 19 bases. The CDR3 consists of 17 residues.

This clonotype was detected many times. The V call is TRBV20-1, the J call TRBJ2-7, with TRBD1 identical over 8 bases. Losses at the gene ends were 0 bases for V and 1 base for J; bases not matched to a gene: 5. CDR3 length: 15 amino acids. Germline CDR1 and CDR2: DFQATT and SNEGSKA (reference sequence). The CDR3 bases are TGCAGTGCTAGAGAGGACAGGGCGCTTTCCTACGAGCAGTACTTC. It translates to CSAREDRALSYEQYF.

This clonotype was observed many times. The chain couples TRBV7-2 to TRBJ1-5; D is ambiguous. CDR3 length equals 16 residues. V was clipped by 6 bases and J by 0 bases, with 15 bases between them. The germline V gene encodes CDR1 SGHTA and CDR2 FQGNSA. CDR3 region: CASRLTPGYSNQPQHF. The CDR3 coding sequence is TGTGCCAGCAGACTCACTCCAGGTTATAGCAATCAGCCCCAGCATTTT.

Many counts were recorded for this clonotype. The chain joins TRBV3-1 to TRBJ2-1; a possible D gene is TRBD2 (5 bases). The CDR3 spans 15 residues. Germline CDR1 LGHDT, CDR2 YNNKEL (reference sequence). Trimming removed 5 bases from V and 0 bases from J, with 11 bases in between. The CDR3 region has the DNA TGTGCCAGCAGCTGGACTGCTAGCTCCTACAATGAGCAGTTCTTC. Protein: CASSWTASSYNEQFF.

This chain connects TRBV5-1 to TRBJ2-2; 9 nucleotides align to TRBD1. Trimming removed 4 bases from V and 5 bases from J; junction bases left unmatched: 6. Germline V gene lookup returns CDR1 SGHRS and CDR2 YFSETQ. The CDR3 runs 15 residues. The CDR3 nucleotides read TGCGCCAGCAGCCCGGGACAGGGCTGGACCGGGGAGCTGTTTTTT. This translates into CASSPGQGWTGELFF.

There are many counts of this clonotype. The chain joins TRBV7-9 to TRBJ1-5, with 7 bases identical to TRBD1. Germline CDR1 reads SEHNR; CDR2 reads FQNEAQ (reference sequence). The CDR3 sequence is 14 residues long. J gave up 6 bases and V 1 base, and 3 bases lay outside the gene matches. CDR3 in DNA: TGTGCCAGCAGCTTAGAGGGGGCAGCTCAGCCCCAGCATTTT. It codes for CASSLEGAAQPQHF.

The chain combines TRBV28 with TRBJ2-2, with unresolved D. V was shortened by 8 bases and J by 5 bases, with 15 bases between the two germline ends. CDR1 is MDHEN, CDR2 SYDVKM, per germline. This CDR3 comprises 14 residues. Here the CDR3 reads CASRRAILTGELFF. CDR3 sequence (DNA): TGTGCCAGCCGCCGGGCTATCTTAACCGGGGAGCTGTTTTTT.

The chain recombines TRBV7-9 with TRBJ2-5; D possibly corresponds to TRBD1 (6 bases). V was clipped by 3 bases and J by 5 bases, with 16 bases between them. Germline lookup yields CDR1 SEHNR and CDR2 FQNEAQ (reference sequence). This CDR3 has 15 residues. The CDR3 sequence: CASSFFGDIRETQYF. The CDR3 DNA sequence: TGTGCCAGCAGCTTTTTTGGGGACATCAGGGAGACCCAGTACTTC.